The 8 T cell receptor beta chains given below trace back to one sample, sequenced in a study of shared clonotypes between healthy human individuals. Naive CD8 isolation took CD45RO-negative cells positively selected for CCR7 and excluded terminally differentiated effector memory CD45RA+ cells. The assay was immunoSEQ multiplex PCR, and TCRdb's table has in-frame clones only and misses some. The table shows about 2.1 million clones, with around 93% occurring only once. Input material: naive CD8+ T cells from PBMCs. The receptors come from a man between 18 and 29 years old in good health. Some clones in this sample may be carry-over from other donors' samples.

V gene TRBV13 combines with J gene TRBJ1-3; TRBD1 aligns across 7 bases. The V and J ends lost 5 bases and 0 bases, in that order; junction bases with no gene match: 4. There are 15 residues in the CDR3. Germline CDR1 reads PRHDT; CDR2 reads FYEKMQ (reference sequence). Written as DNA, the CDR3 is TGTGCCAGCAGCCTCAGGGGGGACTCTGGAAACACCATATATTTT. This translates into CASSLRGDSGNTIYF.

Concerning this clone: Additional DNA sequences in this sample encode the identical CDR3. The chain joins TRBV30 to TRBJ1-1, with D uncertain. The V end was cut by 3 bases, the J end by 0 bases, with 5 bases between. CDR1 GTSNPN and CDR2 SVGIG come from the germline V gene (reference sequence). This CDR3 contains 12 residues. CDR3 loop: CAWRWVNTEAFF. The CDR3 nucleotides are TGTGCCTGGAGGTGGGTGAACACTGAAGCTTTCTTT.

This clone has just a few counts. This chain uses TRBV6-1 with TRBJ1-5; tentatively, D is TRBD1 (6 bases). CDR3 size: 15 residues. CDR1 is MNHNS and CDR2 is SASEGT in the germline V gene. Trimming stripped 2 bases from V and 6 bases from J, with 14 bases between. CDR3: CASSEYRAIGQPQHF. In DNA form, the CDR3 reads TGTGCCAGCAGTGAATACAGGGCTATCGGTCAGCCCCAGCATTTT.

The chain couples TRBV27 to TRBJ2-3, with D hard to call. Germline V CDR1 and CDR2: MNHEY, SMNVEV (reference sequence). The CDR3 has 16 amino acids. Trimming left V 0 bases short and J 0 bases short, with 10 bases between. The CDR3 here is CASSLSIAGSTDTQYF. The CDR3 DNA is TGTGCCAGCAGTTTATCGATCGCTGGCAGCACAGATACGCAGTATTTT.

This clone was detected only once. The chain carries TRBV9 and TRBJ2-1, with D possibly being TRBD1 (6 bases). The CDR3 extends over 16 amino acids. Trimming removed 0 bases at V and 7 bases at J, with 17 bases between. Germline CDR1 SGDLS, CDR2 YYNGEE. CDR3 bases: TGTGCCAGCAGCGTAGGGGGGCAGTTCCGTCCTAATGAGCAGTTCTTC. This codes for CASSVGGQFRPNEQFF.

V gene TRBV4-1 combines with J gene TRBJ2-6; D is unresolved. Trimming stripped 4 bases from V and 0 bases from J, with 7 bases between. Germline assignment: CDR1 MGHRA and CDR2 YSYEKL. The CDR3 is 15 residues long. In DNA form, the CDR3 reads TGCGCCAGCAGCCTACGGCTCTCTGGGGCCAACGTCCTGACTTTC. It is translated as CASSLRLSGANVLTF.

This chain joins TRBV27 and TRBJ2-7; D perhaps matches TRBD2 (6 bases). V was trimmed by 4 bases and J by 3 bases, leaving 19 bases between them. Germline lookup yields CDR1 MNHEY and CDR2 SMNVEV (reference sequence). CDR3 size: 16 residues. The CDR3 DNA reads as TGTGCCAGCAGTTATTTGGGGGTTGCTAGCGTCTACGAGCAGTACTTC. Protein sequence: CASSYLGVASVYEQYF.

The V and J genes are TRBV27 and TRBJ2-5, with 8 nucleotides matching TRBD2. After removal of 5 bases from V and 4 bases from J, the junction contained 21 bases not matched to a gene. CDR1 and CDR2 from the germline V gene are MNHEY and SMNVEV (reference sequence). The length of the CDR3 is 19 residues. CDR3 sequence (DNA): TGTGCCAGCAGTCCACTGGGGGTTACGGTGGGGACTAGGGGAGAGACCCAGTACTTC. Translation gives CASSPLGVTVGTRGETQYF.